This T cell receptor (beta chain) was found in a study of CD8+ T cells in alopecia areata. Treatment meaning: oral pan-JAK inhibitor, 5-10 mg twice daily. Extracted RNA was reverse transcribed, and the resulting cDNA served as sequencing template. Profiling relied on immunoSEQ multiplex PCR, and the TCRdb table lists in-frame clones only, not all of them. Of roughly 200,000 clones in the sample, about 48% were seen once. Germline loops: CDR1 LGHNA, CDR2 YSLEER. The CDR3 sequence is 14 residues long. V shed 0 bases and J shed 6 bases, with 9 bases lying between them. In regard to this clone: Its antigen remains unknown. Other DNA sequences in the same sample also yield this CDR3.

Study results and caveats: For lesional scalp, especially alopecia totalis/universalis, clonality was higher than in normal scalp.

V gene TRBV4-3 combines with J gene TRBJ1-5; D remains unclear. The receptor was derived from a human donor with alopecia areata. Material: CD8+ T cells sorted from blood, obtained at week 24, from a patient treated with tofacitinib. The CDR3 loop reads CASSQDLSGQPQHF. CDR3 in DNA: TGCGCCAGCAGCCAAGATTTGTCCGGTCAGCCCCAGCATTTT.